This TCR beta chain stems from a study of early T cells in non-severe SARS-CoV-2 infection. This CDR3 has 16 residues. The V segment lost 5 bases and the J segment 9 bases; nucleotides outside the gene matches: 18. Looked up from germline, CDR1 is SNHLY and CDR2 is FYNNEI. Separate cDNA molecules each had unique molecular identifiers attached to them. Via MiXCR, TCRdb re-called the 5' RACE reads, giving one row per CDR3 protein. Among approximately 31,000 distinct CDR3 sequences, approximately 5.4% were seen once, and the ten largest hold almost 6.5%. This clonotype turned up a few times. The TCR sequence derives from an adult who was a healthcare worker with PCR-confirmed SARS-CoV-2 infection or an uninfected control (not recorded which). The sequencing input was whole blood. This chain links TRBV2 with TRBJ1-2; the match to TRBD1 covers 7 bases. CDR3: CASSRAGQIRVRSYTF. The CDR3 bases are TGTGCCAGCAGTAGAGCGGGACAGATCCGGGTGAGGAGCTACACCTTC.